These 11 T cell receptor beta chains share one sample of origin, sequenced in a study of technical replicates of blood from a few donors. Some clones are missing from TCRdb's copy, which holds only in-frame ones; the method was immunoSEQ multiplex PCR. The sample lists 95,000 to 100,000 clones; roughly 95% were seen once. Sequencing was carried out using T cells isolated from PBMCs. Receptors originate from a human donor in good health.

V gene TRBV28 combines with J gene TRBJ2-7; 9 bases line up with TRBD1. The germline CDR1 and CDR2 sequences are MDHEN and SYDVKM. The junction had 4 bases not matched to a gene; V was cut back by 5 bases and J by 5 bases. This CDR3 region has 13 residues. The CDR3 DNA reads as TGTGCCAGCAGTGGGGGACAGGGTGACGAGCAGTACTTC. Translation: CASSGGQGDEQYF.

This chain uses TRBV5-1 with TRBJ2-1; TRBD2 aligns across 15 bases. V lost 4 bases and J lost 9; bases outside the gene matches: 14. CDR3 length equals 18 residues. Per the germline V gene, CDR1 is SGHRS and CDR2 is YFSETQ. The CDR3 bases are TGCGCCAGCAGCCCCTCGGGACTAGCGGGAGGTACCTACGGTGAGCAGTTCTTC. Translating it yields CASSPSGLAGGTYGEQFF.

J is TRBJ2-2 and V is TRBV4-1, with 8 bases matching TRBD2. The germline V gene has CDR1 MGHRA and CDR2 YSYEKL. V trimming: 6 bases; J trimming: 8 bases; junction bases outside the gene matches: 11. The CDR3 sequence is 15 residues long. The DNA for the CDR3 is TGCGCCAGCAGTGCGCGGGGGGCAGGAGAGGGGGAGCTGTTTTTT. It codes for CASSARGAGEGELFF.

V is TRBV30 and J is TRBJ1-3; 7 bases align to TRBD1. Trimming removed 4 bases from V and 5 bases from J; junction bases left unmatched: 5. The CDR3 covers 13 residues. Germline CDR1 GTSNPN, CDR2 SVGIG (reference sequence). CDR3 protein: CAWTGDSRNTIYF. The CDR3, as DNA: TGTGCCTGGACAGGGGACAGCAGAAACACCATATATTTT.

The rearrangement links TRBV27 to TRBJ2-5; 8 nucleotides agree with TRBD2. Trimming took 2 bases from V and 2 from J; bases not matched to a gene: 7. Germline CDR1 MNHEY, CDR2 SMNVEV (reference sequence). The CDR3 is made up of 16 amino acids. The CDR3 sequence: CASSLDSGGFQETQYF. The CDR3 DNA reads TGTGCCAGCAGTTTAGACAGCGGGGGATTTCAAGAGACCCAGTACTTC.

The V gene is TRBV5-6, the J gene TRBJ2-1; 13 bases are a match to TRBD2. CDR3 length: 17 residues. V lost 3 bases and J lost 8; bases outside the gene matches: 11. The germline V gene encodes CDR1 SGHDT and CDR2 YYEEEE. Written as DNA, the CDR3 is TGTGCCAGCAGCTCACCGCTAACTAGCGGGGGGGCCGATGAGCAGTTCTTC. Its translation: CASSSPLTSGGADEQFF.

The chain has TRBV10-3 and TRBJ2-1, with 14 positions matching TRBD2. V gave up 7 bases and J gave up 0 bases; unmatched junction bases: 14. Germline V CDR1 and CDR2: ENHRY, SYGVKD. CDR3 length: 20 amino acids. In DNA form, the CDR3 reads TGTGCCATCAAAAAGTCCGGGACTAGCGGGGGCGCTAGCTCCTACAATGAGCAGTTCTTC. Its protein is CAIKKSGTSGGASSYNEQFF.

V is TRBV6-1 and J is TRBJ2-1; 8 bases are shared with TRBD2. CDR1 MNHNS and CDR2 SASEGT come from the germline V gene. V lost 2 bases and J lost 2; bases outside the gene matches: 14. The CDR3 totals 19 residues. The CDR3, as DNA: TGTGCCAGCAGTGAATTGTTTTTGGCGGGGGGCATCCCCTACAATGAGCAGTTCTTC. Protein: CASSELFLAGGIPYNEQFF.

J is TRBJ1-2 and V is TRBV18, with TRBD1 matching over 8 bases. The V segment lost 3 bases and the J segment 3 bases; nucleotides outside the gene matches: 6. Germline V CDR1 and CDR2: KGHSH, LQKENI. The CDR3 consists of 15 residues. Written as DNA, the CDR3 is TGTGCCAGCTCACCTGCGACAGGGGAATACTATGGCTACACCTTC. It is translated as CASSPATGEYYGYTF.

The gene calls are TRBV5-1 and TRBJ2-5, with D unclear. Germline CDR1 reads SGHRS; CDR2 reads YFSETQ. The CDR3 sequence is 14 residues long. The V end was cut by 0 bases, the J end by 2 bases, with 8 bases between. The CDR3 here is CASSLGLIQETQYF. CDR3 in DNA: TGCGCCAGCAGCTTGGGACTTATACAAGAGACCCAGTACTTC.

The chain is built from TRBV28 and TRBJ1-2, with D hard to call. Germline assignment: CDR1 MDHEN and CDR2 SYDVKM. The CDR3 runs to 12 residues. V was pared by 5 bases and J by 8 bases, with 12 bases between. In DNA, the CDR3 is TGTGCCAGCAGTATGGGTGGAGAAGGCTACACCTTC. Its protein product is CASSMGGEGYTF.